The subject of this entry is one TCR beta chain. Its specificity is unknown. The source of the sample is a study of OX40 agonist ivuxolimab in advanced cancers. Findings and limits, study-wide: At 0.1 to 3.0 mg/kg and by week 6, CD4+ and CD8+ T cells in the blood had expanded clonally.

Assay: immunoSEQ multiplex PCR; the TCRdb copy retains only in-frame clones and omits some. Found here are about 18,000 clones, about 90% of them singletons; the top ten hold about a third. This receptor was obtained from an adult with an advanced solid tumor such as melanoma, head and neck, liver or kidney cancer. This material consisted of CD4+ or CD8+ T cells sorted from blood, taken in a trial of the OX40 agonist ivuxolimab.

The CDR3 nucleotides are TGTGCCAGCAGTCGTGAGGGGGTGGCCTATGGCTACACCTTC. The encoded protein is CASSREGVAYGYTF. V gene TRBV7-8 combines with J gene TRBJ1-2, with a tentative D call TRBD1 (6 bases). Germline V gene data show CDR1 as SGHVS and CDR2 as FQNEAQ. The CDR3 is made up of 14 amino acids. V lost 6 bases and J lost 4, with 15 bases in between.